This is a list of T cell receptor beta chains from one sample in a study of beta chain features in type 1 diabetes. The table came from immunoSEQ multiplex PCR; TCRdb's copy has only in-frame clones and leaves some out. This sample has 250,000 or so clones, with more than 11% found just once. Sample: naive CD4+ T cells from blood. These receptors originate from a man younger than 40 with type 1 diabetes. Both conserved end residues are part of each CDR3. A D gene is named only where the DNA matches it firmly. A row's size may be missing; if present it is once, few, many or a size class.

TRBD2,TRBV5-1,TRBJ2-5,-,CASSLPSGGGQETQYF,TGCGCCAGCAGCTTGCCTAGCGGGGGGGGACAAGAGACCCAGTACTTC
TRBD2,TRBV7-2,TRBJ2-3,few,CASSTRLAGTDTQYF,TGTGCCAGCAGCACGCGACTAGCGGGCACAGATACGCAGTATTTT
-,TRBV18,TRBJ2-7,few,CASSPPIRGEQYF,TGTGCCAGCTCACCACCGATCCGCGGCGAGCAGTACTTC
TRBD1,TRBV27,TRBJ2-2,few,CASSGGQLTGELFF,TGTGCCAGCAGTGGGGGACAGCTCACCGGGGAGCTGTTTTTT
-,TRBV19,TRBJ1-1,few,CASIHRSSTEAFF,TGTGCCAGTATTCACAGGAGTAGCACTGAAGCTTTCTTT
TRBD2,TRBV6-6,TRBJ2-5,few,CASSFSGGQETQYF,TGTGCCAGCAGTTTCTCGGGAGGTCAAGAGACCCAGTACTTC
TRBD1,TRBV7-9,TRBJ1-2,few,CASSSGDRGYGYTF,TGTGCCAGCAGCTCCGGCGACAGGGGGTATGGCTACACCTTC
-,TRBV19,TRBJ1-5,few,CASSGPYSNQPQHF,TGTGCCAGTAGCGGTCCCTATAGCAATCAGCCCCAGCATTTT
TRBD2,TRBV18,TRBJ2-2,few,CASSPRLAGDTGELFF,TGTGCCAGCTCACCACGGCTAGCGGGAGACACCGGGGAGCTGTTTTTT
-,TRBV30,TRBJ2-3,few,CAWTPQDTQYF,TGTGCCTGGACCCCCCAGGATACGCAGTATTTT
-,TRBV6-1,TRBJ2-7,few,CASKYNYEQYF,TGTGCCAGCAAGTACAACTACGAGCAGTACTTC
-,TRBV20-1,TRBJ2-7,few,CSARDRGEQYF,TGCAGTGCTAGAGATAGGGGCGAGCAGTACTTC
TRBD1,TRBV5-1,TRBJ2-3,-,CASSSGQGGADTQYF,TGCGCCAGCAGCTCGGGACAGGGAGGGGCAGATACGCAGTATTTT
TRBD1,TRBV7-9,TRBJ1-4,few,CASSRLGQGYEKLFF,TGTGCCAGCAGCCGTTTGGGACAGGGATATGAAAAACTGTTTTTT
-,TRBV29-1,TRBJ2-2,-,CSVQGQLNTGELFF,TGCAGCGTTCAGGGCCAGTTGAACACCGGGGAGCTGTTTTTT
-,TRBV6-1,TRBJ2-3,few,CASSGTAGPDTQYF,TGTGCCAGCAGCGGGACAGCGGGCCCAGATACGCAGTATTTT
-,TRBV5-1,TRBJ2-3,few,CASSSDQGSTDTQYF,TGCGCCAGCAGCTCAGATCAGGGGAGCACAGATACGCAGTATTTT
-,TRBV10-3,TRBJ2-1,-,CASVQGSSYNEQFF,TGTGCCAGCGTCCAGGGGAGCTCCTACAATGAGCAGTTCTTC
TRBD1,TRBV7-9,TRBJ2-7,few,CASSLFGGDREQYF,TGTGCCAGCAGCTTATTCGGCGGGGACAGGGAGCAGTACTTC
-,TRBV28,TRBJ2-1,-,CASSYHRVGEQFF,TGTGCCAGCAGCTATCACAGGGTGGGGGAGCAGTTCTTC
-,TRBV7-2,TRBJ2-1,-,CASSFDGRRVNEQFF,TGTGCCAGCAGCTTTGACGGGAGAAGGGTAAATGAGCAGTTCTTC
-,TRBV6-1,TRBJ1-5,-,CASSDNSFGVGNQPQHF,TGTGCCAGCAGTGATAATTCCTTCGGGGTGGGCAATCAGCCCCAGCATTTT
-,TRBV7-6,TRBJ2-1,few,CASSTGSNWYNEQFF,TGTGCCAGCAGCACAGGGAGTAATTGGTACAATGAGCAGTTCTTC
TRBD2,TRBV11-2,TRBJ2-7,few,CASSSGRYEQYF,TGTGCCAGCAGCAGCGGGAGATACGAGCAGTACTTC
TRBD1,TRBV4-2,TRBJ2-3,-,CASSQVGQGDTQYF,TGTGCCAGCAGCCAAGTAGGACAGGGAGATACGCAGTATTTT
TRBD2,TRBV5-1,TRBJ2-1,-,CASSGGRANEQFF,TGCGCCAGCAGCGGCGGGAGGGCTAATGAGCAGTTCTTC
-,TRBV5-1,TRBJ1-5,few,CASSPRGIGNQPQHF,TGCGCCAGCAGCCCGAGGGGGATCGGCAATCAGCCCCAGCATTTT
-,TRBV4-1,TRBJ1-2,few,CASSRQGGGNYGYTF,TGCGCCAGCAGCCGACAAGGGGGTGGAAACTATGGCTACACCTTC
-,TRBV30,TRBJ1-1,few,CAWSPGPGPEAFF,TGTGCCTGGAGTCCAGGGCCAGGACCGGAAGCTTTCTTT
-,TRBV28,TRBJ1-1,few,CASSLGGAMNTEAFF,TGTGCCAGCAGTCTAGGGGGAGCTATGAACACTGAAGCTTTCTTT
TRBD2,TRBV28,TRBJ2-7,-,CASSRTGTSYEQYF,TGTGCCAGCAGCCGAACCGGGACTAGCTACGAGCAGTACTTC
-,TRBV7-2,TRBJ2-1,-,CASSPLGRPNEQFF,TGTGCCAGCAGCCCGCTGGGGCGCCCCAATGAGCAGTTCTTC
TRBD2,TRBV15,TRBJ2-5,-,CATSREAPAGGQETQYF,TGTGCCACCAGCAGAGAGGCCCCAGCGGGGGGACAAGAGACCCAGTACTTC
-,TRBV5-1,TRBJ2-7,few,CASSLGNSAYEQYF,TGCGCCAGCAGCTTGGGGAACAGTGCCTACGAGCAGTACTTC
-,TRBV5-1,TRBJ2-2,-,CASSLGVGNTGELFF,TGCGCCAGCAGCTTGGGAGTCGGGAACACCGGGGAGCTGTTTTTT
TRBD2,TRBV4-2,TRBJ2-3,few,CASSQVLAGSDTQYF,TGTGCCAGCAGCCAAGTACTAGCGGGATCAGATACGCAGTATTTT
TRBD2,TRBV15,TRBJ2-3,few,CATSRLAGEADTQYF,TGTGCCACCAGCCGACTAGCGGGAGAAGCAGATACGCAGTATTTT
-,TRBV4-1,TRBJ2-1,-,CASSQAATKSYNEQFF,TGCGCCAGCAGCCAGGCGGCGACCAAATCCTACAATGAGCAGTTCTTC
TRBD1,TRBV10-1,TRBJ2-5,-,CASSVDREETQYF,TGCGCCAGCAGTGTGGACAGGGAAGAGACCCAGTACTTC
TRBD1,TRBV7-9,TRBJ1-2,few,CASSLIGQDGYTF,TGTGCCAGCAGCTTAATAGGACAGGATGGCTACACCTTC
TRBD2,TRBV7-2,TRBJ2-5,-,CASSLAPSGSQETQYF,TGTGCCAGCAGCTTAGCGCCTAGCGGGTCTCAAGAGACCCAGTACTTC
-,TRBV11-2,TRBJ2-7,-,CASSPGGGLGSYEQYF,TGTGCCAGCAGCCCGGGTGGGGGGTTGGGCTCCTACGAGCAGTACTTC
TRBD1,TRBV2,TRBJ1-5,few,CASSGTGGNQPQHF,TGTGCCAGCAGTGGGACAGGGGGCAATCAGCCCCAGCATTTT
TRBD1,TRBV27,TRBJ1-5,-,CATRGTGAFNQPQHF,TGTGCCACCCGGGGGACAGGGGCTTTCAATCAGCCCCAGCATTTT
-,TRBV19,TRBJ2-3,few,CASRAGSSGVGTDTQYF,TGTGCCAGCAGAGCAGGCAGTTCGGGGGTCGGAACAGATACGCAGTATTTT
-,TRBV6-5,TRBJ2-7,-,CASSYSSGKPGYEQYF,TGTGCCAGCAGTTACTCCTCCGGCAAACCAGGCTACGAGCAGTACTTC
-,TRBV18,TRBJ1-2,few,CASSPDRNYGYTF,TGTGCCAGCTCACCCGACAGGAACTATGGCTACACCTTC
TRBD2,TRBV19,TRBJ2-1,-,CASSILSGRATEQFF,TGTGCCAGTAGTATTCTTAGCGGGAGGGCCACTGAGCAGTTCTTC
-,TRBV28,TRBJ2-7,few,CASGPRDYEQYF,TGTGCCAGCGGGCCGAGGGACTACGAGCAGTACTTC
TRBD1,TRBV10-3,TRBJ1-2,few,CAIGQVGQRGYTF,TGTGCCATCGGACAGGTCGGCCAGCGTGGCTACACCTTC